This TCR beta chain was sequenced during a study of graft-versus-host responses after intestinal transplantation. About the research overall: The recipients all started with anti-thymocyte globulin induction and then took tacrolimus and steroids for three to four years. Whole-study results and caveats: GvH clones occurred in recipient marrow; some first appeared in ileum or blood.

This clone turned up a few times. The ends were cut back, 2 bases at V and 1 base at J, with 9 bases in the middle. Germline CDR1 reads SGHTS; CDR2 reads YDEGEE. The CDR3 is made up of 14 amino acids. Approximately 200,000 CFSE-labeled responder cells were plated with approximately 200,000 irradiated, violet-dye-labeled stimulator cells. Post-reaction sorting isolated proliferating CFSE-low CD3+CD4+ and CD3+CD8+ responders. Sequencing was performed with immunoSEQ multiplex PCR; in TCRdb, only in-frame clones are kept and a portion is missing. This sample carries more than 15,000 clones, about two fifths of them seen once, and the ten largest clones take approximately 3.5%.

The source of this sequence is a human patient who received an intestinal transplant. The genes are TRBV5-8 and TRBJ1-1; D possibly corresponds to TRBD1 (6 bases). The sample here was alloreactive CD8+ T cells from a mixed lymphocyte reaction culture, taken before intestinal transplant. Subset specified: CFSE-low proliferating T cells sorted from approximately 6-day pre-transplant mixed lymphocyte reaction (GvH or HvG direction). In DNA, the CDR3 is TGTGCCAGCAGCTTAGGGGGTTCGAACACTGAAGCTTTCTTT. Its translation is CASSLGGSNTEAFF.